The clone carrying this TCR beta chain was detected a few times. Its antigen is not identified. Trimming took 2 bases from V and 4 from J; bases not matched to a gene: 6. Germline values: CDR1 SGHTA, CDR2 FQGNSA. The CDR3 spans 15 residues. The source of the sample is a study of CD8+ T cells in alopecia areata. Regarding the study as a whole: When scalp samples are sequenced, resident alphabeta T cells of normal skin are also captured. Mouse data revealed clearer TCR sharing than patient data did, a gap possibly tied to HLA. Lesional scalp, especially alopecia totalis/universalis, showed higher clonality than normal scalp.

In each case, RNA was isolated and then reverse transcribed into cDNA as the sequencing template. Sequenced by immunoSEQ multiplex PCR; TCRdb stores in-frame clones only, minus some. The sample holds 150,000 to 200,000 clones, 50% to 65% seen once. What was sequenced was CD4+ T cells sorted from blood. The rearrangement uses TRBV7-2 and TRBJ2-5, with 8 bases identical to TRBD1. The TCR comes from a human donor in good health. CDR3 amino acids: CASSLWQGAGETQYF. The DNA of the CDR3 is TGTGCCAGCAGCTTATGGCAGGGGGCGGGAGAGACCCAGTACTTC.